A single sample gave rise to the 12 T cell receptor beta chains below, sequenced in a study of blood T cell repertoires in COVID-19. Measured with immunoSEQ multiplex PCR; TCRdb has only the in-frame clones, and not every one. The data hold 55,000 to 75,000 clones, with less than 85% observed a single time. The sequenced sample consisted of peripheral blood. The receptors shown here come from a man in his fifties or sixties with acute or convalescent COVID-19.

The V call is TRBV7-8, the J call TRBJ2-7; possible D gene TRBD1, 6 bases. The CDR3 is 14 residues long. V lost 5 bases and J 0 bases, leaving 11 bases between the germline ends. Per germline, CDR1 SGHVS and CDR2 FQNEAQ. For the CDR3, the DNA is TGTGCCAGCAGCCCCAGGGACACCTCCTACGAGCAGTACTTC. As protein: CASSPRDTSYEQYF.

This clone has more than one count but fewer than ten. The chain combines TRBV2 with TRBJ2-7, with D perhaps TRBD2 (7 bases). Germline CDR1 is SNHLY and CDR2 is FYNNEI. The germline V and J ends were trimmed by 7 bases and 0 bases, with 16 bases remaining between them. The CDR3 contains 15 residues. The CDR3 sequence: CASTEGGPLSYEQYF. CDR3 DNA: TGTGCCAGCACGGAGGGGGGGCCCCTCTCCTACGAGCAGTACTTC.

V and J are TRBV7-8 and TRBJ1-1; possibly TRBD1 for D (5 bases). Trimming pared 2 bases from V and 6 bases from J, leaving 22 bases between. Looked up from germline, CDR1 is SGHVS and CDR2 is FQNEAQ. The CDR3 runs 17 residues. CDR3 sequence (DNA): TGTGCCAGCAGCTTAAGGTCTTGGGGCCCCGAGGAGTCTGAAGCTTTCTTT. Its protein is CASSLRSWGPEESEAFF.

The chain combines TRBV24-1 with TRBJ1-4; no definite D call. V was clipped by 5 bases and J by 8 bases, with 8 bases between them. CDR3 size: 12 residues. Germline V gives CDR1 KGHDR, CDR2 SFDVKD. In DNA, the CDR3 is TGTGCCACCAGTGGATACGGGGAAAAACTGTTTTTT. The encoded protein is CATSGYGEKLFF.

This sequence joins TRBV7-3 and TRBJ2-3; unclear D gene. CDR3 length: 14 amino acids. CDR1 is SGHTA, CDR2 FQGTGA, per germline. Deletions cut 5 bases from V and 0 bases from J, with 9 bases between. This CDR3 reads CASSLLGSTDTQYF. Here the CDR3 DNA reads TGTGCCAGCAGCCTCCTGGGCAGCACAGATACGCAGTATTTT.

This clone is a singleton in its sample. The chain uses TRBV19 and TRBJ1-1, with 7 nucleotides matching TRBD1. The CDR3 totals 17 residues. J lost 0 bases, V lost 1 base, and 8 bases had no gene match. Per the germline V gene, CDR1 is LNHDA and CDR2 is SQIVND (reference sequence). CDR3 sequence reads: CASSIVGDSPVNTEAFF. The CDR3 nucleotides read TGTGCCAGTAGTATAGTGGGGGACAGCCCGGTGAACACTGAAGCTTTCTTT.

This clone has more than one count but fewer than ten. V usage is TRBV2 and J usage is TRBJ2-6, with D perhaps TRBD1 (6 bases). Germline V lookup: CDR1 SNHLY, CDR2 FYNNEI. The CDR3 totals 13 residues. V gave up 6 bases and J gave up 7 bases, with 10 bases separating them. CDR3 in amino acids: CASRLDRANVLTF. The CDR3 DNA is TGTGCCAGCAGGCTGGACAGAGCCAACGTCCTGACTTTC. Together with reference TRBV2 and TRBJ2-6, the CDR3 gives the full variable domain: EPEVTQTPSHQVTQMGQEVILRCVPISNHLYFYWYRQILGQKVEFLVSFYNNEISEKSEIFDDQFSVERPDGSNFTLKIRSTKLEDSAMYFCASRLDRANVLTFGAGSRLTVL.

V and J are TRBV7-6 and TRBJ1-5; D unclear. The CDR3 spans 15 residues. Trimming left V 0 bases short and J 3 bases short, with 9 bases between. Germline CDR1 and CDR2: SGHVS and FNYEAQ. CDR3 loop: CASSLAPGFNQPQHF. As DNA, the CDR3 is TGTGCCAGCAGCTTAGCGCCGGGATTCAATCAGCCCCAGCATTTT.

The chain carries TRBV18 and TRBJ1-2; D gene ambiguous. The CDR3 covers 14 residues. The V end was cut by 2 bases, the J end by 1 base, with 8 bases between. Germline V CDR1 and CDR2: KGHSH, LQKENI. The DNA of the CDR3 is TGTGCCAGCTCACCAATTGGCAGTAACTATGGCTACACCTTC. Residues: CASSPIGSNYGYTF.

This clone was detected ten times or more. The CDR3 region has the DNA TGTGCCAGCAGCGTAGCTCCTATCGGCGGGTCCTACGAGCAGTACTTC. Translating gives CASSVAPIGGSYEQYF. The rearrangement joins TRBV9 to TRBJ2-7, with D possibly TRBD2 on 5 matching bases. Germline CDR1 reads SGDLS; CDR2 reads YYNGEE. Trimming took 0 bases from V and 1 from J, leaving 14 bases between them. This CDR3 is built from 16 residues.

This clone was seen more than once but under ten times. CDR3 in amino acids: CASSDRAPYEQYF. As DNA, the CDR3 is TGTGCCAGTAGTGACAGGGCTCCCTACGAGCAGTACTTC. The chain is built from TRBV19 and TRBJ2-7; the match to TRBD1 covers 7 bases. The CDR3 loop spans 13 amino acids. Germline-derived CDR1 and CDR2 are LNHDA and SQIVND (reference sequence). The V segment lost 5 bases and the J segment 2 bases; nucleotides outside the gene matches: 3.

This clone was picked up a small number of times. V usage is TRBV10-1 and J usage is TRBJ2-5; D uncertain. CDR1 and CDR2 (germline): WNHNN, SYGVQD (reference sequence). Trimming stripped 8 bases from V and 5 bases from J, with 21 bases between. The CDR3 extends over 15 amino acids. CDR3 amino acids: CASEQTDDSFETQYF. The CDR3 DNA reads TGCGCCAGCGAACAAACAGACGATTCTTTTGAGACCCAGTACTTC.